The clone carrying this T cell receptor beta chain was seen more than once but under ten times. Here immunoSEQ multiplex PCR was the method, and the copy in TCRdb shows in-frame clones only, minus some. Of approximately 98,000 clones in the sample, more than 75% were seen once. The data were taken from a study of blood T cell repertoires in COVID-19. Study at large: Samples came from the United States, Italy and Spain, spanning acute and convalescent COVID-19.

This CDR3 comprises 15 residues. V was pared by 4 bases and J by 7 bases, with 15 bases between. The germline CDR1 and CDR2 sequences are KGHDR and SFDVKD. The sample comprised peripheral blood. The receptor was isolated from a man older than 75 with acute or convalescent COVID-19. This chain connects TRBV24-1 to TRBJ1-4, with D tentatively TRBD1 (5 bases). DNA of the CDR3: TGTGCCACCAGTGACCCCCGGGGGAGCAGTGAAAAACTGTTTTTT. Encoded protein: CATSDPRGSSEKLFF.